A single T cell receptor (beta chain) is shown here with its context. These data originate in a study of cytomegalovirus exposure and HLA in healthy donors. Researchers ran the PCR with 60 Vbeta and 13 Jbeta primers. Clones were read by immunoSEQ multiplex PCR, and TCRdb kept only the in-frame ones, dropping some. Of some 210,000 clones listed, 87% are singletons. Sequenced input: PBMCs. The receptor was isolated from a man aged 30 to 39 in good health and CMV-seronegative.

The CDR3 coding sequence is TGTGCCAGCAGCCAAGGACAGGGGGCCTACGAGCAGTACTTC. This codes for CASSQGQGAYEQYF. The rearrangement links TRBV27 to TRBJ2-7, with 10 bases that match TRBD1. Losses at the gene ends were 6 bases for V and 2 bases for J; bases not matched to a gene: 4. The CDR3 is 14 amino acids. Germline lookup yields CDR1 MNHEY and CDR2 SMNVEV (reference sequence).